These T cell receptor beta chains were read from a single sample in a study of blood T cell repertoires in COVID-19. The assay was immunoSEQ multiplex PCR, and TCRdb's table has in-frame clones only and misses some. The table shows 100,000 to 150,000 clones, with about 82% occurring only once. Sequenced sample: peripheral blood. These receptors all stem from a human donor in a cohort sampled during active COVID-19. Both conserved end residues are part of each CDR3. The order of the fields is V gene, D gene, J gene, CDR3 protein. A D gene is named only where the DNA matches it firmly.

>TRBV5-8|NA|TRBJ2-3
CASSPEGRTDTQYF
>TRBV10-3|NA|TRBJ1-1
CAISGGTEAFF
>TRBV5-8|NA|TRBJ1-3
CASSLFSGVGNTIYF
>TRBV2|NA|TRBJ1-4
CASKRTASIEKLFF
>TRBV6-1|NA|TRBJ1-2
CASSGIGTPVESRYTF
>TRBV11-2|TRBD2|TRBJ2-5
CASSFGTSGSRETQYF
>TRBV4-1|NA|TRBJ2-3
CASSQDLGEATDTQYF
>TRBV14|TRBD1|TRBJ1-4
CASSLNRGTNEKLFF
>TRBV19|TRBD1|TRBJ2-7
CASSGQGALEQYF
>TRBV18|TRBD1|TRBJ2-7
CASSPLAMGQGTTSYEQYF
>TRBV4-3|NA|TRBJ2-7
CASSQDFGGASYEQYF
>TRBV28|TRBD2|TRBJ2-7
CASSLSLAGAREQYF
>TRBV6-5|TRBD2|TRBJ2-1
CASSYSAASGTHEQFF
>TRBV25-1|NA|TRBJ2-3
CATQDNTLDTQYF
>TRBV13|NA|TRBJ1-1
CASGSGTSVEAFF
>TRBV4-3|NA|TRBJ2-1
CASSQDSSSYNEQFF
>TRBV5-1|NA|TRBJ1-2
CASSPFMTVDSNGYTF
>TRBV11-3|NA|TRBJ2-3
CASSTSQGDTQYF
>TRBV19|NA|TRBJ1-3
CASIADTIYF
>TRBV10-3|TRBD1|TRBJ2-1
CAISEPLDRDNEQFF
>TRBV20-1|TRBD2|TRBJ2-7
CSASGIGTSGRTGSYEQYF
>TRBV5-6|TRBD2|TRBJ2-2
CASSRLGLAGYTGELFF
>TRBV3-1/TRBV3-2|TRBD2|TRBJ2-1
CASRRGTSDRNEQFF
>TRBV28|NA|TRBJ2-1
CASSSWSSGHNEQFF
>TRBV19|TRBD2|TRBJ2-1
CASSRSGRYGNEQFF
>TRBV4-1|TRBD2|TRBJ2-7
CASSQDLASGSEQYF
>TRBV6-4|TRBD2|TRBJ2-3
CASSPGPGLDPHTQYF
>TRBV11-2|NA|TRBJ2-1
CASTLATLSEQFF
>TRBV7-7|TRBD2|TRBJ2-5
CASSLAGGGIQETQYF
>TRBV11-2|TRBD2|TRBJ2-5
CASSLDQGGRFEETQYF
>TRBV10-3|NA|TRBJ1-1
CAIRDRLTEAFF
>TRBV27|NA|TRBJ2-3
CASSFRSSGTDTQYF
>TRBV7-9|TRBD1|TRBJ1-2
CASSATGGNYGYTF
>TRBV21-1|NA|TRBJ2-6
CASSKVAGTSSGANVLTF